This T cell receptor (beta chain) was sequenced during a study of identical twins. Each CDR3 protein gets one entry after TCRdb re-called the 5' RACE reads with MiXCR. The table shows 550,000 to 800,000 distinct CDR3 sequences, with 7% to 7.5% occurring only once. Germline V gene lookup returns CDR1 SQVTM and CDR2 ANQGSEA. V was pared by 7 bases and J by 2 bases, with 17 bases between. This CDR3 is 14 amino acids long. Each donor was a healthy Caucasian. These data were likewise used in another study, on yellow fever vaccine responses in identical twins.

This chain links TRBV29-1 with TRBJ1-2; D unclear. This TCR was recovered from a woman younger than 35 in good health. Sequencing was done on a sample of PBMCs. CDR3 DNA sequence: TGCAGCGCCATAGATCAGAGGACGAACTATGGCTACACCTTC. Protein: CSAIDQRTNYGYTF.